Listed below are T cell receptor beta chains from one sample, sequenced in a study of blood T cell repertoires in COVID-19. Here immunoSEQ multiplex PCR was the method, and the copy in TCRdb shows in-frame clones only, minus some. The sample gives some 200,000 clones, approximately 88% of which show up once; over 9% is in the top ten. The sequencing input was PBMCs or T cells enriched from blood (not recorded which). These TCRs come from a man younger than 30 with acute COVID-19. CDR3s include the opening cysteine and the closing phenylalanine or tryptophan. Fields, in order: V gene, D gene, J gene, clone size, CDR3 DNA, CDR3 protein. A D gene is named only where the DNA matches it firmly. Clone sizes are given selectively: once, few, many, or a class where the clone is expanded.

TRBV4-2,TRBD2,TRBJ2-7,.,TGTGCCAGCAGCCAAGAAGCGACTAGCGGGTCCTACGAGCAGTACTTC,CASSQEATSGSYEQYF
TRBV14,TRBD1,TRBJ2-5,.,TGTGCCAGCAGCCAATGGCGGGACAGGGGGTTAGAGACCCAGTACTTC,CASSQWRDRGLETQYF
TRBV28,.,TRBJ1-1,.,TGTGCCAGCAGTTTCAGGGGAGGGGACACTGAAGCTTTCTTT,CASSFRGGDTEAFF
TRBV2,TRBD2,TRBJ2-7,.,TGTGCCAGCAGTTCACAGGTCGGGGGGGAGCAGTACTTC,CASSSQVGGEQYF
TRBV4-1,TRBD1,TRBJ1-2,once,TGCGCCAGCAGCGGAATGACAGGGGCTAGCACCTTC,CASSGMTGASTF
TRBV30,.,TRBJ2-3,.,TGTGCCTGGAGTGTACCGGGGGCAGATACGCAGTATTTT,CAWSVPGADTQYF
TRBV9,.,TRBJ2-7,.,TGTGCCAGCAGCGTAGACATCGGGAGCTCCTACGAGCAGTACTTC,CASSVDIGSSYEQYF
TRBV27,TRBD2,TRBJ2-5,.,TGTGCCAGCGGTCTCAGCGGGAGTAGGGAGACCCAGTACTTC,CASGLSGSRETQYF
TRBV2,.,TRBJ2-2,.,TGTGCCAGCAGTGACGCCCAGGGACTGAACACCGGGGAGCTGTTTTTT,CASSDAQGLNTGELFF
TRBV9,.,TRBJ1-2,.,TGTGCCAGCAGCGTAGCCGGGCGGGCGGTAGATGGCTACACCTTC,CASSVAGRAVDGYTF
TRBV30,.,TRBJ1-6,once,TGTGCCTGGAGTGTCTGGGGGGGATTTGGTTCACCCCTCCACTTT,CAWSVWGGFGSPLHF
TRBV20-1,.,TRBJ2-7,.,TGCACCCTCCGGTTGGAGTACTTC,CTLRLEYF
TRBV28,TRBD1,TRBJ1-2,.,TGTGCCAGCACTGACAGGGTCTTTGGCTACACCTTC,CASTDRVFGYTF
TRBV18,.,TRBJ2-5,few,TGTGCCAGCTCACCCCGGGATCAAGAGACCCAGTACTTC,CASSPRDQETQYF
TRBV9,.,TRBJ1-2,few,TGTGCCAGCAGCGTAGAGCAGGGCACGATCTATGGCTACACCTTC,CASSVEQGTIYGYTF
TRBV3-1/TRBV3-2,.,TRBJ2-7,few,TGTGCCAGCAGCCAGTATATCTCCTACGAGCAGTACTTC,CASSQYISYEQYF
TRBV28,TRBD1,TRBJ1-4,.,TGTGCCAGCAGTAACCCGGGACAGGGTAATGAAAAACTGTTTTTT,CASSNPGQGNEKLFF
TRBV14,.,TRBJ2-5,.,TGTGCCAGCAGCCAAGTACTACGGATCCTGGAGGAGACCCAGTACTTC,CASSQVLRILEETQYF
TRBV5-4,.,TRBJ1-1,.,TGTGCCAGCAGCTTGGGACATATGAACACTGAAGCTTTCTTT,CASSLGHMNTEAFF
TRBV9,.,TRBJ1-3,.,TGTGCCAGCTCGGAAGCCAGAGGGTACTCTGGAAACACCATATATTTT,CASSEARGYSGNTIYF
TRBV6-5,.,TRBJ1-6,.,TGTGCCAGCACCGCGGGCGCAGATTATAATTCACCCCTCCACTTT,CASTAGADYNSPLHF
TRBV4-1,.,TRBJ1-2,.,TGCGCCAGCAGCCCCTTAGGGACTGCAGCCCAGACGTACTACACCTTC,CASSPLGTAAQTYYTF
TRBV24-1,TRBD1,TRBJ2-1,.,TGTGCCACCAGTACGGGACAGGGTTGGAATGAGCAGTTCTTC,CATSTGQGWNEQFF
TRBV5-8,.,TRBJ2-7,once,TGTGCCAGCACCACCGTAGAGAGGGACGAGCAGTACTTC,CASTTVERDEQYF
TRBV9,.,TRBJ2-4,.,TGTGCCAGCAGCGTAGCTCAGTCGGGGATTCAGTACTTC,CASSVAQSGIQYF
TRBV27,TRBD2,TRBJ2-5,.,TGTGCCAGCAGCCGGGGGGGGGAGACCCAGTACTTC,CASSRGGETQYF
TRBV2,.,TRBJ2-2,.,TGTGCCAGCCTTCCTAGCGAATACACCGGGGAGCTGTTTTTT,CASLPSEYTGELFF
TRBV19,TRBD2,TRBJ2-7,.,TGTGCCAGTAGTCGGGCTAGCGGGAGGTACTACGAGCAGTACTTC,CASSRASGRYYEQYF
TRBV2,.,TRBJ2-5,once,TGTGCCAGCAGTGAACGTCCACGGGGGCAAGAGACCCAGTACTTC,CASSERPRGQETQYF
TRBV19,.,TRBJ1-4,.,TGTGCCAGTAGCGGCCTCAGGGAGGCGCGAGAAAAACTGTTTTTT,CASSGLREAREKLFF
TRBV6-5,TRBD1,TRBJ1-2,.,TGTGCCAGCAGCCTCGGGACAGATGGCTATGGCTACACCTTC,CASSLGTDGYGYTF
TRBV30,TRBD2,TRBJ2-3,.,TGTGCCTGGACCGACGGACTAGCGGGAGCAGATACGCAGTATTTT,CAWTDGLAGADTQYF
TRBV27,TRBD1,TRBJ2-7,.,TGTGCCAGTCAGGGGGCCTACGAGCAGTACTTC,CASQGAYEQYF
TRBV9,.,TRBJ1-3,.,TGTGCCAGCAGCCCGGAAGGGGGTTCTGGAAACACCATATATTTT,CASSPEGGSGNTIYF
TRBV7-6,.,TRBJ2-7,once,TGTGCCAGCAGCTCCGACAGCTCCTACGAGCAGTACTTC,CASSSDSSYEQYF
TRBV7-6,.,TRBJ2-3,.,TGTGCCAGCAGCTTCTCTAGCACAGATACGCAGTATTTT,CASSFSSTDTQYF
TRBV19,.,TRBJ1-1,.,TGTGCCAGCACCTGGTCCGGAGTGAACACTGAAGCTTTCTTT,CASTWSGVNTEAFF
TRBV30,.,TRBJ1-2,.,TGTGCCTGGAGTGGGAACAGCTATGGCTACACCTTC,CAWSGNSYGYTF
TRBV6-5,.,TRBJ1-4,few,TGTGCCAGCAGTTTCAACCCCTACGCCGGAAAACTGTTTTTT,CASSFNPYAGKLFF
TRBV28,TRBD1,TRBJ2-5,.,TGTGCCAGCAGTTTGTCAAGAATCCAGGGCAGGGGGCTCCAAGAGACCCAGTACTTC,CASSLSRIQGRGLQETQYF
TRBV9,TRBD1,TRBJ1-4,.,TGTGCCAGCAGCCCCCGGACAGGGAGAGCAACTAATGAAAAACTGTTTTTT,CASSPRTGRATNEKLFF
TRBV7-3,TRBD1,TRBJ1-1,.,TGTGCCAGCAGCCCGGGACAGGGGATGAACACTGAAGCTTTCTTT,CASSPGQGMNTEAFF
TRBV29-1,TRBD1,TRBJ2-3,.,TGCAGCGTTCGTAGGACAGGGAGTAGCACAGATACGCAGTATTTT,CSVRRTGSSTDTQYF
TRBV4-2,.,TRBJ2-5,.,TGTGCCAGCAGCCAAGAGGCGGGACTGGTCCAAGAGACCCAGTACTTC,CASSQEAGLVQETQYF
TRBV9,.,TRBJ2-3,.,TGTGCCAGCAGCGAAAGGCGGGGCACAGATACGCAGTATTTT,CASSERRGTDTQYF
TRBV30,.,TRBJ2-7,.,TGTGCCTGGAGACCTCCCGTTCCTACCCCCTACGAGCAGTACTTC,CAWRPPVPTPYEQYF
TRBV19,.,TRBJ1-5,.,TGTGCCAGTAGTATAGGGAGAACTAATCAGCCCCAGCATTTT,CASSIGRTNQPQHF
TRBV28,.,TRBJ2-2,once,TGTGCCAGCAGTTTATGGACAAGAGAGAACACCGGGGAGCTGTTTTTT,CASSLWTRENTGELFF
TRBV20-1,TRBD2,TRBJ2-7,.,TGCAGTGCTAGTTCTGGGACTAGCGGTTCCTACGAGCAGTACTTC,CSASSGTSGSYEQYF
TRBV7-2,.,TRBJ2-7,.,TGTGCCAGCAGCTTAGCCGGGTTTGGATACGAGCAGTACTTC,CASSLAGFGYEQYF
TRBV4-1,.,TRBJ1-1,.,TGCGCCAGCAGCCAAGATTTAGGGGCCCTAGAAGCTTTCTTT,CASSQDLGALEAFF